The next 27 T cell receptor beta chains were all read from a single sample in a study of tumor-infiltrating lymphocytes in primary liver carcinoma. The researchers produced TCR beta cDNA from 500 ng total RNA with a constant-region primer. ARM-PCR, slightly modified, supplied the TCR beta libraries through three nested multiplex PCR rounds. A C-beta reverse primer and TRBV1-TRBV30 forward primers served in each of the first two PCR rounds, at 10 cycles apiece. TCRdb used MiXCR to reprocess the multiplex PCR reads, holding one entry per CDR3 protein. The top ten hold just under 20% of the sample, which has tens of thousands of distinct CDR3 sequences, around 70% seen once. Bulk tissue was left unsorted, and RNA and DNA were co-extracted from approximately 20-30 mg of it. The sequencing sample was made of liver tumor tissue from sampling region 1. Noted subset: tumor region T1, superior pole. The receptors originated from a man in his forties with primary liver carcinoma and hepatitis B virus infection.

This clonotype is a singleton in its sample. The chain links TRBV28 to TRBJ2-7; maybe TRBD2 (5 bases). Germline V gene data show CDR1 as MDHEN and CDR2 as SYDVKM. This CDR3 contains 14 residues. Trimming left V 6 bases short and J 1 base short, with 13 bases between. The CDR3 spells CASRDWETSYEQYF. CDR3 sequence (DNA): TGTGCCAGCAGGGACTGGGAAACTTCCTACGAGCAGTACTTC.

As concerns this clonotype: A junction end diverges from the germline sequence, so it may reflect a read error. The V call is TRBV7-8, the J call TRBJ2-3; D unresolved. Germline CDR1 and CDR2: SGHVS and FQNEAQ. The CDR3 is 17 amino acids. The chain's CDR3 is CASSLDVSGACADTQCF. The CDR3 region has the DNA TGTGCCAGCAGCTTAGATGTAAGTGGAGCTTGCGCAGATACGCAGTGTTTT.

As to this clonotype: Without the conserved terminal phenylalanine or tryptophan, this CDR3 likely stems from a read error. This rearrangement joins TRBV11-2 to TRBJ2-1; 7 bases map to TRBD1. The V gene's germline CDR1 is SGHAT and CDR2 FQNNGV. This CDR3 has 17 amino acids. CDR3 sequence (DNA): TGTGCCATCAGCTTGGGGACAGTAAGGAGCTCCAACAATGAGCAGTTCTTA. The encoded protein is CAISLGTVRSSNNEQFL.

This chain connects TRBV29-1 to TRBJ1-1, with D unresolved. The germline V gene encodes CDR1 SQVTM and CDR2 ANQGSEA. The V gene lost 5 bases and the J gene lost 8 bases, with 9 bases spanning the gap. This CDR3 has 10 amino acids. This CDR3 is CSVTSGEAFF. Written as DNA, the CDR3 is TGCAGCGTTACGTCGGGGGAAGCTTTCTTT.

Note on this clonotype: The germline gene is not matched at one end of the junction; a read error may be the cause. The chain employs TRBV11-2 and TRBJ2-1; 13 nucleotides line up with TRBD2. This CDR3 comprises 13 residues. Germline V gives CDR1 SGHAT, CDR2 FQNNGV. CDR3 protein: CTSSLGLAGVEYF. DNA for the CDR3: TGCACCAGCAGCTTAGGACTAGCGGGGGTCGAATACTTC.

The sample holds many counts of this clonotype. This chain links TRBV28 with TRBJ2-1; 11 bases agree with TRBD2. V was pared by 4 bases and J by 3 bases, with 5 bases of the junction left unmatched. The CDR3 consists of 16 residues. CDR1 and CDR2 from the germline V gene are MDHEN and SYDVKM. For the CDR3, the DNA is TGTGCCAGCAGTTCACTGACTAGCGGGAACTACAATGAGCAGTTCTTC. Translating gives CASSSLTSGNYNEQFF.

This clonotype was observed at least ten times. The junction shows a germline mismatch at one end, possibly a read error. The genes are TRBV4-1 and TRBJ2-2, with a tentative D call TRBD2 (6 bases). Germline CDR1 and CDR2: MGHRA and YSYEKL. CDR3 size: 17 residues. CDR3 DNA sequence: TGCGCCAGCAGCCTCTCTGGGGGATGGGGGGTCACCGGGGAGCTGGTTTTT. This sequence encodes CASSLSGGWGVTGELVF.

The gene calls are TRBV11-2 and TRBJ1-1; maybe TRBD1 (5 bases). Per germline, CDR1 SGHAT and CDR2 FQNNGV. V was cut by 5 bases and J by 4 bases, with 23 bases left in between. This CDR3 region has 17 residues. The DNA of the CDR3 is TGTGCCAGCAGCCGAGTGGGGGGACGGGGGTTCTGCACTGAAGCTTTCTTT. Its translation is CASSRVGGRGFCTEAFF.

This clonotype was recorded many times. V is TRBV30 and J is TRBJ2-3; possible D gene TRBD2, 6 bases. The CDR3 is 15 residues long. The V gene's germline CDR1 is GTSNPN and CDR2 SVGIG (reference sequence). Trimming shortened V by 5 bases and J by 0 bases, and 15 bases separated the two germline ends. The CDR3 DNA reads as TGTGCCTGGGGGCCCCTAGCGACTAGCACAGATACGCAGTATTTT. This gives the protein CAWGPLATSTDTQYF.

Note on this clonotype: Lacking the conserved final phenylalanine or tryptophan, this CDR3 likely reflects a read error. V and J are TRBV4-1 and TRBJ1-1; D uncertain. V lost 4 bases and J lost 5, with 8 bases in between. Germline values: CDR1 MGHRA, CDR2 YSYEKL. This CDR3 comprises 12 residues. For the CDR3, the DNA is TGCGCCAGCAGCCGATCTGGAACTGAAGCTTTCGTT. Translation: CASSRSGTEAFV.

A single count supports this clonotype. V gene TRBV30 combines with J gene TRBJ2-1; 9 bases match TRBD1. With 8 bases clipped from V and 4 bases from J, the junction kept 12 bases outside the gene matches. There are 15 residues in the CDR3. Germline lookup yields CDR1 GTSNPN and CDR2 SVGIG (reference sequence). The CDR3 DNA reads TGTGCCCGGGGTGTCCGGGACAGGGAGTACAATGAGCAGTTCTTC. Translation gives CARGVRDREYNEQFF. Looking up the rest from reference TRBV30 and TRBJ2-1 gives the full variable domain: SQTIHQWPATLVQPVGSPLSLECTVEGTSNPNLYWYRQAAGRGLQLLFYSVGIGQISSEVPQNLSASRPQDRQFILSSKKLLLSDSGFYLCARGVRDREYNEQFFGPGTRLTVL.

The chain links TRBV4-1 to TRBJ2-5, with D maybe TRBD2 (6 bases). Trimming took off 7 bases at V and 5 bases at J, with 23 bases between the two ends. The CDR3 spans 16 residues. The germline CDR1 and CDR2 sequences are MGHRA and YSYEKL. The CDR3 here is CASNQAGLPGRETQYF. The CDR3 DNA follows: TGCGCCAGCAACCAGGCTGGACTACCGGGAAGGGAGACCCAGTACTTC.

For this clonotype: One junction end does not reproduce the germline sequence, and a read error may be involved. The chain is built from TRBV5-4 and TRBJ1-6, with TRBD1 as a possible D gene (6 bases). Looked up from germline, CDR1 is SGHNT and CDR2 is YYREEE (reference sequence). The CDR3 consists of 15 residues. Here the CDR3 reads CASSLQGLGESPLQF. CDR3 DNA sequence: TGTGCCAGCAGCTTACAGGGATTGGGGGAATCACCCCTCCAATTT.

The J gene is TRBJ2-5, the V gene TRBV7-3; the match to TRBD2 covers 9 bases. The germline CDR1 and CDR2 sequences are SGHTA and FQGTGA. With V trimmed by 5 bases and J by 5 bases, 9 bases remained unmatched. This CDR3 is built from 15 residues. CDR3 region: CASSPIAGVRETQYF. The CDR3 DNA reads as TGTGCCAGCAGCCCAATAGCGGGAGTACGCGAGACCCAGTACTTC.

A remark on this clonotype: The junction differs from germline at one of its ends, possibly a read error. V usage is TRBV10-1 and J usage is TRBJ2-7; D may match TRBD1 or TRBD2 (5 bases each). The CDR3 consists of 15 residues. The germline V gene has CDR1 WNHNN and CDR2 SYGVQD (reference sequence). CDR3 region: CASSETRDAAYGQYF. The CDR3 region has the DNA TGCGCCAGCAGTGAGACACGGGACGCCGCCTACGGGCAGTACTTC.

The J gene is TRBJ2-5, the V gene TRBV11-1, with 14 bases fitting TRBD2. The CDR3 runs to 18 residues. Germline V lookup: CDR1 SGHAT, CDR2 FQDESV (reference sequence). V gave up 4 bases and J gave up 5 bases; unmatched junction bases: 12. CDR3 nucleotide sequence: TGTGCCAGCAGCTCTACCTGGACTAGCGGGAGGACTGGGGAGACCCAGTACTTC. Translated: CASSSTWTSGRTGETQYF.

This clonotype has at least ten counts. V usage is TRBV6-1 and J usage is TRBJ2-2; TRBD2 matches 8 bases. Trimming cost V 7 bases and J 6 bases; bases outside gene matches: 10. The germline gives CDR1 MNHNS, CDR2 SASEGT. This CDR3 has 15 amino acids. The chain's CDR3 is CASNSHQRESGELFF. CDR3 bases: TGTGCCAGCAATTCCCACCAGCGGGAGTCCGGGGAGCTGTTTTTT.

This chain joins TRBV11-1 and TRBJ2-1, with 11 bases that match TRBD2. Trimming removed 5 bases from V and 9 bases from J; junction bases left unmatched: 15. The length of the CDR3 is 17 residues. Germline V gene lookup returns CDR1 SGHAT and CDR2 FQDESV (reference sequence). The CDR3, as DNA: TGTGCCAGCAGCCTGTTACTAGCGGGAGAAGTTGCCAGTGAGCAGTTCTTC. It is translated as CASSLLLAGEVASEQFF. The whole variable domain, remainder taken from reference TRBV11-1 and TRBJ2-1, is EAEVAQSPRYKITEKSQAVAFWCDPISGHATLYWYRQILGQGPELLVQFQDESVVDDSQLPKDRFSAERLKGVDSTLKIQPAELGDSAMYLCASSLLLAGEVASEQFFGPGTRLTVL.

This clonotype appeared once. One end of the junction fails to match germline, which may point to a read error. V is TRBV10-3 and J is TRBJ2-7; possibly TRBD2 for D (5 bases). Germline V gene sequence: CDR1 ENHRY, CDR2 SYGVKD. This CDR3 is built from 13 residues. The CDR3 DNA reads as TGTGTCATCAGTGGGCTAGCTGACCACGAGCAGTACTTC. This encodes CVISGLADHEQYF.

This chain links TRBV6-1 with TRBJ1-5; D remains unclear. The V end was cut by 4 bases, the J end by 13 bases, with 20 bases between. The CDR3 length is 14 residues. Germline V lookup: CDR1 MNHNS, CDR2 SASEGT. The CDR3 reads CASSVEAGVETQHF. Here the CDR3 DNA reads TGTGCCAGCAGTGTGGAGGCTGGTGTTGAAACTCAGCATTTT.

Turning to this clonotype: Possible read error: a much larger clone is one base away. This chain joins TRBV28 and TRBJ2-4; 7 bases line up with TRBD1. This CDR3 is 13 amino acids long. From germline, CDR1 is MDHEN and CDR2 SYDVKM. J gave up 9 bases and V 2 bases, and 4 bases lay outside the gene matches. CDR3 bases: TGTGCCAGCAGTTTAGCAGGGGGTGTCATTCAGTACTTC. Amino acids: CASSLAGGVIQYF. The full variable domain, its missing parts supplied by reference TRBV28 and TRBJ2-4, is DVKVTQSSRYLVKRTGEKVFLECVQDMDHENMFWYRQDPGLGLRLIYFSYDVKMKEKGDIPEGYSVSREKKERFSLILESASTNQTSMYLCASSLAGGVIQYFGAGTRLSVL.

With regard to this clonotype: A much larger clone differs from this one at a single base, so this may be a read error. The chain combines TRBV25-1 with TRBJ2-5; D is perhaps TRBD2 (6 bases). This CDR3 has 15 residues. Germline V gives CDR1 MGHDK, CDR2 SYGVNS. V gave up 4 bases and J gave up 2 bases, with 14 bases separating them. The CDR3 DNA follows: TGTGCCAGCAGTGTCGCGGAGGGCAGTCAAGAGACCCAGTACTTC. Translating gives CASSVAEGSQETQYF.

On this clonotype: At one end the junction does not follow the germline gene, possibly because of a read error. The chain joins TRBV6-1 to TRBJ1-5; a weak D match, TRBD1 (5 bases). CDR3 length equals 15 residues. Germline V gene data show CDR1 as MNHNS and CDR2 as SASEGT. The CDR3 nucleotides read TGTGCCGGCAGTGAAAGTGGGACCTATAATCAGCCCCGGCATTTT. The encoded protein is CAGSESGTYNQPRHF.

This clonotype has just one count. The rearrangement joins TRBV6-1 to TRBJ1-1; no firm D call. CDR1 and CDR2 from the germline V gene are MNHNS and SASEGT. The CDR3 totals 14 residues. V was pared by 8 bases and J by 4 bases, with 17 bases between. The CDR3 region has the DNA TGTGCCAGCGGACCCCCCGGACCGGGCACTGAAGCTTTCTTT. It translates to CASGPPGPGTEAFF.

The chain is built from TRBV4-1 and TRBJ2-5; D not certain. Germline CDR1 reads MGHRA; CDR2 reads YSYEKL. The CDR3 totals 13 residues. Trimming stripped 3 bases from V and 9 bases from J, with 14 bases between. CDR3 DNA: TGCGCCAGCAGCCACCCTTCAGCTGGGGCCCAGTACTTC. Its protein product is CASSHPSAGAQYF.

The chain recombines TRBV12-3 or TRBV12-4 with TRBJ2-6; D ambiguous. The germline V and J ends were trimmed by 3 bases and 6 bases, with 12 bases remaining between them. The CDR3 has 15 amino acids. In nucleotides, the CDR3 is TGTGCCAGCAGTTTTGAGATGGCTGAGGCCAACGTCCTGACTTTC. Translating gives CASSFEMAEANVLTF.

This clonotype has ten or more counts. The V and J genes are TRBV5-1 and TRBJ2-5, with D possibly being TRBD1 or TRBD2 (5 bases each). Per germline, CDR1 SGHRS and CDR2 YFSETQ. This CDR3 comprises 14 residues. Trimming removed 3 bases from V and 4 bases from J, with 13 bases in between. This chain's CDR3 is CASSSALGTETQYF. Here the CDR3 DNA reads TGCGCCAGCAGCTCGGCCTTAGGGACAGAGACCCAGTACTTC.